The clone carrying this T cell receptor (beta chain) was seen repeatedly, ten times or more. Its antigen is not known. There are 12 residues in the CDR3. V was clipped by 8 bases and J by 2 bases, with 9 bases between them. The germline V gene has CDR1 SNHLY and CDR2 FYNNEI. The data are from a study of regulatory T cells in long-lasting Graves disease. Findings and caveats of the study: TCR diversity in persistent Graves' patients was below that of newly diagnosed ones.

Time point meaning: newly diagnosed GD, antithyroid drugs for less than 3 months. Extracted PBMC RNA gave rise to the TCR library. In Xi'an, China, an endocrinology department was the source of patients. According to the study, TCR beta libraries were built with iRepertoire HTBI primers and CDR3-region Arm-PCR. TCRdb reprocessed the multiplex PCR reads with MiXCR, giving one entry per CDR3 protein. This repertoire shows approximately 540,000 distinct CDR3 sequences, around 12% found once; its top ten account for about 8.3%. These same data were also listed under a study on T cells in Graves' hyperthyroidism and ophthalmopathy.

The TCR originated in a woman in her thirties with Graves disease. The V call is TRBV2, the J call TRBJ2-5; weak D call: TRBD1 (5 bases). Sample: peripheral blood mononuclear cells (PBMCs), taken at new diagnosis, from a patient treated with antithyroid drugs. The CDR3 coding sequence is TGTGCCAGCGAGAACAGGCAAGAGACCCAGTACTTC. This gives the protein CASENRQETQYF.